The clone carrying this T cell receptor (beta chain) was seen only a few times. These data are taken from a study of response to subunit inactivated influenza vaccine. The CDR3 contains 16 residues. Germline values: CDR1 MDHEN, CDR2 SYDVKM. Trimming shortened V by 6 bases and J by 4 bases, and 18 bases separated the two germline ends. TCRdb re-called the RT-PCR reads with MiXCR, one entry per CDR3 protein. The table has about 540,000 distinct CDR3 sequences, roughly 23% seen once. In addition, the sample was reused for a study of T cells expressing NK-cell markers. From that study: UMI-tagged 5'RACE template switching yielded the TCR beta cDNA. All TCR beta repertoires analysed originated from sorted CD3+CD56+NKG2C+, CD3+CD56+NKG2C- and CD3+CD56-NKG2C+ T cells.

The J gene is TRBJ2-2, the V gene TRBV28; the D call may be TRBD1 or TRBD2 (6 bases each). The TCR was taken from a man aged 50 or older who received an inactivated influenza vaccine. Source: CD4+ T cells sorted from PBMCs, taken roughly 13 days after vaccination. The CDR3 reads CASSPRGAVGTGELFF. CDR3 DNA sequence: TGTGCCAGCAGCCCGAGGGGGGCGGTAGGCACCGGGGAGCTGTTTTTT. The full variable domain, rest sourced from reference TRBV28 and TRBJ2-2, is DVKVTQSSRYLVKRTGEKVFLECVQDMDHENMFWYRQDPGLGLRLIYFSYDVKMKEKGDIPEGYSVSREKKERFSLILESASTNQTSMYLCASSPRGAVGTGELFFGEGSRLTVL.